This T cell receptor beta chain was sequenced for a study of beta chain features in type 1 diabetes. General observations from the study: Among patients with Type 1 diabetes, TCRB CDR3s were moderately but significantly shorter in every one of the four CD4+ subsets.

Purity (above 95%) was reached by all sorted populations. Germline CDR1 is SEHNR and CDR2 is FQNEAQ (reference sequence). The length of the CDR3 is 15 residues. Losses at the gene ends were 5 bases for V and 7 bases for J; bases not matched to a gene: 8. Investigators reverse transcribed all isolated RNA, so they sequenced expressed TCRB transcripts. The read count averaged around 4 million across naive, central memory and regulatory T cell samples. This table comes from immunoSEQ multiplex PCR, and its TCRdb copy is limited to in-frame clones, with some not included. The repertoire has about 900,000 clones, 15% to 20% of them found once; the top ten carry 0.023%. This clone was recorded a few times. Antigen unknown.

The chain joins TRBV7-9 to TRBJ2-1; TRBD2 agrees at 10 bases. This receptor was obtained from a woman between 18 and 30 years old in good health. The sequenced material came from naive CD4+ T cells from blood. Written as DNA, the CDR3 is TGTGCCAGCAGCAAGACGATAGCGGGAGGAAATGAGCAGTTCTTC. As protein: CASSKTIAGGNEQFF.